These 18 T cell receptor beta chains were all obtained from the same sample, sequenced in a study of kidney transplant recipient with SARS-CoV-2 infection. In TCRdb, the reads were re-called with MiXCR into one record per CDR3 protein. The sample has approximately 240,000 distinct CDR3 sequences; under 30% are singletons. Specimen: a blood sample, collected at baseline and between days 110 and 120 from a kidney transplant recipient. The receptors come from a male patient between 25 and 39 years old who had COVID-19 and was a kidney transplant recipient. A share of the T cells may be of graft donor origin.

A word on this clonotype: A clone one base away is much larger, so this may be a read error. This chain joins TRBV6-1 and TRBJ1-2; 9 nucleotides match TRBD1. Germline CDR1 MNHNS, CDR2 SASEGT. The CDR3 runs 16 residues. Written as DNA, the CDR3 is TGTGCCTGCAGTGGGGGACAGGGAAAACCACGGATGGGCTACACCTTC. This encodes CACSGGQGKPRMGYTF.

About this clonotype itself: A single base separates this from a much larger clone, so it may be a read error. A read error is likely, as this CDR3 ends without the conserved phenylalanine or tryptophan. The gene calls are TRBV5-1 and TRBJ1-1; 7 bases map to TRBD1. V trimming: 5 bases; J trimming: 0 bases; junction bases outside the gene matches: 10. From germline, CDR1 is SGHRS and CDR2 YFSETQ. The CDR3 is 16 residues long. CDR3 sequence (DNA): TGCGCCAGCAGGTCTGGGACAGCCACAATGAACACTGAAGCTTTCCTT. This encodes CASRSGTATMNTEAFL.

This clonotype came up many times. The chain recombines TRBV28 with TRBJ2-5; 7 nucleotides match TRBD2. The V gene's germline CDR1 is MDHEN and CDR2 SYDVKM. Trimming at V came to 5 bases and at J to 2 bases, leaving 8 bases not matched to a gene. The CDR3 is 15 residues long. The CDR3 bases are TGTGCCAGCAGTGCAGGACGGGGGGTTCAAGAGACCCAGTACTTC. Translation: CASSAGRGVQETQYF.

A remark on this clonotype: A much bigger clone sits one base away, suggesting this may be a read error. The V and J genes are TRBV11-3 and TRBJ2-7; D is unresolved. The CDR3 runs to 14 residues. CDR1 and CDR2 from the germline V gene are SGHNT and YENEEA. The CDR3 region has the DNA TGTGCCAGCAGCTTAGACAGGAACTCCTACGAGCGGTACTTC. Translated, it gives CASSLDRNSYERYF.

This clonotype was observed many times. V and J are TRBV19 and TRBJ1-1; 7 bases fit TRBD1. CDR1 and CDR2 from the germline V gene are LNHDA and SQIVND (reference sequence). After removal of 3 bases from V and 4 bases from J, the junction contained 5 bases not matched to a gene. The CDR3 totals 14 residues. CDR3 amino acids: CASSIGQGGTEAFF. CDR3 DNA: TGTGCCAGTAGTATCGGGCAGGGGGGCACTGAAGCTTTCTTT.

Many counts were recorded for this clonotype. The CDR3 protein is CASRVGVGSSYEQYF. The CDR3 bases are TGTGCCAGCAGAGTCGGGGTGGGAAGCTCCTACGAGCAGTACTTC. The V call is TRBV5-4, the J call TRBJ2-7; D is perhaps TRBD2 (5 bases). CDR3 length equals 15 residues. V was cut by 5 bases and J by 0 bases, with 15 bases left in between. Germline CDR1 and CDR2: SGHNT and YYREEE (reference sequence).

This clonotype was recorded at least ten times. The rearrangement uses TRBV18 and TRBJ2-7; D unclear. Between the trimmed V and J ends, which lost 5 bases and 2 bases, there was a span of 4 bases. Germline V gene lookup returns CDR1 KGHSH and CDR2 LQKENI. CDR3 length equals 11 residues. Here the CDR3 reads CASSFAYEQYF. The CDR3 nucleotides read TGTGCCAGCTCATTTGCCTACGAGCAGTACTTC.

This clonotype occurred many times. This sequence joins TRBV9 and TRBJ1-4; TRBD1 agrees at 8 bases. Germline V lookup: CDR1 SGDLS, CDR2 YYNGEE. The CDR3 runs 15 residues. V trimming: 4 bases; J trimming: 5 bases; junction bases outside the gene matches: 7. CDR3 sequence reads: CASSPGTGENEKLFF. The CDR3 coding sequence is TGTGCCAGCAGCCCCGGGACAGGCGAGAATGAAAAACTGTTTTTT.

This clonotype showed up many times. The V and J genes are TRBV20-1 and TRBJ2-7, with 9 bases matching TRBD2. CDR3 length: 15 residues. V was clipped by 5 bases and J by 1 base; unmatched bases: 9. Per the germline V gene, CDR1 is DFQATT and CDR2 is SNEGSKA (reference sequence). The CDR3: CSAPRREGGSYEQYF. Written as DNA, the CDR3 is TGCAGTGCTCCTCGGCGGGAGGGAGGTTCCTACGAGCAGTACTTC.

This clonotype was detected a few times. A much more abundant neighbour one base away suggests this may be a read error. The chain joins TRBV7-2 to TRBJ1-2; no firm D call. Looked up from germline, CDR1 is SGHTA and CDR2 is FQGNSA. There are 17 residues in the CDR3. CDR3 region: CASSLPCRDGKTYGYAF. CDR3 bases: TGTGCCAGCAGCTTGCCATGCAGAGACGGAAAGACCTATGGCTACGCCTTC. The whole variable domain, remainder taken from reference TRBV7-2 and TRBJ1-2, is GAGVSQSPSNKVTEKGKDVELRCDPISGHTALYWYRQSLGQGLEFLIYFQGNSAPDKSGLPSDRFSAERTGGSVSTLTIQRTQQEDSAVYLCASSLPCRDGKTYGYAFGSGTRLTVV.

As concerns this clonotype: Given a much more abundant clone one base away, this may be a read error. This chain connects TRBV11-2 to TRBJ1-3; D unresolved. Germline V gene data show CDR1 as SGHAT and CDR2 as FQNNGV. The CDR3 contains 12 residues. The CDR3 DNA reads TGTGCCGGCAGCTTTCCCGGAAACACCATATATTTT. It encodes CAGSFPGNTIYF.

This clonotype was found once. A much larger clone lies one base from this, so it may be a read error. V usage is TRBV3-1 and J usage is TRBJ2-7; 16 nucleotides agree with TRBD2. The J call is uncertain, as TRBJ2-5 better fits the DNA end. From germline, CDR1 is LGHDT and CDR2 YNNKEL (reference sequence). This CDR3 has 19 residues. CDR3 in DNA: TGTGCCAGCAGCCAAGACCCCGGGACTAGCGGGAGGGCCAGGGAGACCCAGTACTTC. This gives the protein CASSQDPGTSGRARETQYF.

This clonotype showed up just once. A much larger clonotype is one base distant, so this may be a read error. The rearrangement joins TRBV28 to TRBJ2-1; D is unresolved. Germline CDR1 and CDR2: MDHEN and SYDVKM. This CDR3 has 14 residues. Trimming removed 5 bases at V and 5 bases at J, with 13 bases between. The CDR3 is CASSLVGHNNEQFF. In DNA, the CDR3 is TGTGCCAGCAGTCTAGTGGGTCACAACAATGAGCAGTTCTTC.

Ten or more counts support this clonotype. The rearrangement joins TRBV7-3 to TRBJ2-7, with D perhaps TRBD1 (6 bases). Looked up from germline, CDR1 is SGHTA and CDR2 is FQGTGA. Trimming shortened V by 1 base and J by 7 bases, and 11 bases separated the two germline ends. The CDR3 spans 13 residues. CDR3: CASSLSRGKEQYF. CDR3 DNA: TGTGCCAGCAGCTTAAGCAGGGGCAAAGAGCAGTACTTC. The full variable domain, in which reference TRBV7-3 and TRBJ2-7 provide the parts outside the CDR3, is GAGVSQTPSNKVTEKGKYVELRCDPISGHTALYWYRQSLGQGPEFLIYFQGTGAADDSGLPNDRFFAVRPEGSVSTLKIQRTERGDSAVYLCASSLSRGKEQYFGPGTRLTVT.

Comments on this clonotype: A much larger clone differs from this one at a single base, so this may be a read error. The CDR3 nucleotides are TGTGCCAGCAGCCATCACATATACGAGCAGTGCTTC. It translates to CASSHHIYEQCF. The V and J genes are TRBV3-1 and TRBJ2-7; D gene uncertain. CDR3 length equals 12 residues. The germline gives CDR1 LGHDT, CDR2 YNNKEL (reference sequence).

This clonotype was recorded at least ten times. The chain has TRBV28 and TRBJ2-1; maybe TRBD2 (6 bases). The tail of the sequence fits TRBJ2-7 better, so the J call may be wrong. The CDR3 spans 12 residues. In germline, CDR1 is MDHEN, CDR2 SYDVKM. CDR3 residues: CASSRPGGEQYF. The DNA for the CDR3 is TGTGCCAGCAGTCGACCCGGGGGTGAGCAGTACTTC.

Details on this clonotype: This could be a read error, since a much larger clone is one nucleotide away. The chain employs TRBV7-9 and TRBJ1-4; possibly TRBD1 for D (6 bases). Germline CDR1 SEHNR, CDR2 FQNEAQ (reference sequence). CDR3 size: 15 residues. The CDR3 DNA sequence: TGTGCCAGCAGCTTAGCCCGAGGGGGACTTGAAGAACTGTTTTTT. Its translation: CASSLARGGLEELFF.

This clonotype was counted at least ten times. The CDR3 sequence is CASSLFPPISGLTGELFF. In nucleotides, the CDR3 is TGTGCCAGCAGCCTGTTCCCTCCCATTTCAGGCTTGACCGGGGAGCTGTTTTTT. The chain has TRBV3-1 and TRBJ2-2; D uncertain. V lost 4 bases to trimming and J lost 5 bases, with 23 bases between them. The CDR3 is 18 residues long. Germline CDR1 and CDR2: LGHDT and YNNKEL (reference sequence).